A selection of T cell receptor beta chains follows, all from one sample in a study of cytomegalovirus exposure and HLA in healthy donors. The table came from immunoSEQ multiplex PCR; TCRdb's copy has only in-frame clones and leaves some out. The sample shows about 150,000 clones, over 70% of them seen only once. Sequencing was carried out using PBMCs. The receptors stem from a man under 40 in good health and CMV-seronegative. Both conserved end residues are part of each CDR3.

TRBV19	16	TRBJ2-2	CASTPGGRPNTGELFF
TRBV6-1	15	TRBJ2-7	CASSVVVVAGHEQYF
TRBV28	14	TRBJ2-7	CASSPLGLTYEQYF
TRBV5-1	14	TRBJ2-1	CASSLVPREGEQFF
TRBV7-2	14	TRBJ1-5	CASSLNRGGQPQHF
TRBV7-6	14	TRBJ2-1	CASSLAPSASEQFF
TRBV7-2	13	TRBJ2-1	CASSLARVNEQFF
TRBV30	11	TRBJ1-2	CAGGQIYGYTF
TRBV11-2	16	TRBJ2-7	CASSLNSGSALYEQYF
TRBV19	12	TRBJ2-7	CASSTGRSEQYF
TRBV9	16	TRBJ2-5	CASSVEPSSGQETQYF
TRBV25-1	11	TRBJ2-1	CASSRNNEQFF
TRBV18	14	TRBJ2-1	CASSPPDPGGEQFF
TRBV28	15	TRBJ2-5	CASSFRRGYQETQYF
TRBV27	16	TRBJ2-5	CASSFLASAQQETQYF
TRBV6-1	14	TRBJ2-5	CASRQREGGETQYF
TRBV29-1	16	TRBJ2-3	CSVEAGGLGAPDTQYF
TRBV27	14	TRBJ1-6	CASSPRQGQAPLHF
TRBV30	12	TRBJ2-2	CAWTGADGELFF
TRBV4-2	17	TRBJ2-1	CASSQPQGREGRNEQFF
TRBV28	15	TRBJ2-3	CASSWGGAEGDTQYF
TRBV6-5	15	TRBJ2-5	CASSYSTRRQETQYF
TRBV6-6	13	TRBJ1-2	CASSPGGYYGYTF
TRBV4-2	15	TRBJ2-1	CASSPSSGDYNEQFF
TRBV7-2	16	TRBJ2-1	CASSPGLAGTYNEQFF
TRBV2	15	TRBJ1-3	CASSELDRAGNTIYF